This T cell receptor (beta chain) was captured by sequencing in a study of blood T cell repertoires in COVID-19. Participants were aged about 18 to 89 years from approximately 23 US areas. Participants were placed into cohorts based on the clinical history they reported. Germline CDR1 is SGHTA and CDR2 is FQGNSA. The CDR3 totals 14 residues. This clone came up once. At one boundary the junction diverges from the germline segment, which might be a read error. Authors' data handling: Amplification of reference gene primers provided the estimated nucleated cell counts. Method: immunoSEQ multiplex PCR; TCRdb's copy keeps in-frame clones and lacks some. V, J and clone size are taken as reported in that table, and D and trimming were inferred from the DNA itself. The sample has 300,000 to 400,000 clones, roughly 90% seen once.

The source is a woman in her 30s with acute COVID-19. Sequencing was carried out using PBMCs or T cells enriched from blood (not recorded which). The genes are TRBV7-2 and TRBJ2-1, with 7 bases that match TRBD2. DNA for the CDR3: TGTGCCAGCACCTTAACGGGGGGAAACAATGAGCAGTTCTTC. Protein sequence: CASTLTGGNNEQFF.